Below, one TCR beta chain is given with its context. Its cognate antigen has yet to be identified. The input lacks base qualities; no much larger clone sits a single base away. The library was prepared using the immunoSEQ multiplex PCR assay. The study's own analysis went as follows. A statistical classification framework was built to diagnose cytomegalovirus status from the catalog of TCR beta chain sequences. In TCRdb, the immuneACCESS table is reduced to in-frame sequences with V and J assigned. These tables do not hold every clone; where another copy was compared, an unresolved V gene accounts for under half, and the others remain unexplained. Clone size and V and J calls were adopted from that table, with D and trimming inferred from the DNA. The sample table shows 60,000 or so clones, and about 90% are seen once. Roughly 1.3% of the sample comes from the top ten. The data derive from a study of cytomegalovirus exposure and HLA in healthy donors (dated by TCRdb to about 2017). Regarding the complete study: According to a later analysis, the 110 or so validation repertoires were produced on the same platform as the approximately 600 repertoires of the first cohort. The study was designed to test whether signatures of past pathogen exposure could be identified by cataloging public T cell receptors. A separate validation cohort of roughly 120 different subjects was used in addition to the roughly 720-subject first cohort. To predict cytomegalovirus infection status, the study combined high-throughput TCR immunosequencing, statistical association of individual TCRs with disease status, and machine learning.

CDR1 and CDR2 are read off the germline V gene as SGHVS and FQNEAQ. V gives up 5 bases and J gives up 5 bases, and the segment between their germline ends measures 15 bases. The CDR3 numbers 14 residues from cysteine through phenylalanine. Of all the DNA, just the CDR3 is kept, 42 bases in frame from base 1. Donors formed part of the validation cohort, which comprised approximately 130 subjects and was distinct from the first cohort of 670 or so subjects. What the research found in general, with its limitations: A total of roughly 160 TCR beta chains were listed by the study as associated with cytomegalovirus. While some public TCRs were present in many individuals, most TCR sequences turned up only very rarely across donors. The validation cohort had no HLA typing available for a later analysis, so co-occurrence within that cohort was assessed over all 130 or so repertoires. The classifier was reported to diagnose cytomegalovirus status with high specificity and sensitivity in both the original cohort and the validation cohort. The authors suggested that the approach could potentially be generalized to other disease states and immunological phenotypes. Of the cluster scores, 90% to 95% were above 0 in a later analysis, which found that TCRs clustered in the first cohort also tended to co-occur in the 90 to 150 validation repertoires. In vitro tests confirmed that a few of the cytomegalovirus-associated TCR beta chains recognize cytomegalovirus antigens.

Source material: PBMCs. The chain links TRBV7-8 with TRBJ2-5; the D gene assignment is ambiguous. The clonotype originates from a woman younger than 30 in good health and CMV-seronegative. The CDR3 protein: CASSPWVGVETQYF. The sequenced DNA is TGTGCCAGCAGCCCCTGGGTGGGCGTTGAGACCCAGTACTTC.